Listed below are T cell receptor beta chains from one sample, sequenced in a study of blood T cell repertoires in COVID-19. Sequenced by immunoSEQ multiplex PCR; TCRdb stores in-frame clones only, minus some. The sample carries fewer than 350,000 clones, approximately 90% recorded once. The sequenced sample consisted of PBMCs or T cells enriched from blood (not recorded which). These receptors all stem from a woman aged 40 to 50 who had recovered from COVID-19. Each CDR3 is given with its conserved first and last residue. The D gene is left open where the match is weak. Size tells how often a clone was seen (once, few, many) or the class of an expanded clone, and some rows leave it out.

>TRBV5-1|TRBJ2-2|-|-
CASSPSPGANNLNTGELFF
TGCGCCAGCAGCCCGTCCCCAGGGGCCAATAATTTGAACACCGGGGAGCTGTTTTTT
>TRBV27|TRBJ2-7|-|-
CASSFSAQPEEQYF
TGTGCCAGCAGTTTTTCCGCACAACCCGAAGAGCAGTACTTC
>TRBV19|TRBJ2-1|-|TRBD2
CASSALAAYNEQFF
TGTGCCAGTAGTGCTCTAGCGGCCTACAATGAGCAGTTCTTC
>TRBV5-8|TRBJ2-7|once|-
CASSLGAGYEQYF
TGTGCCAGCAGCTTGGGGGCAGGGTACGAGCAGTACTTC
>TRBV5-1|TRBJ2-7|-|-
CASSLTGRIEQYF
TGCGCCAGCAGCTTGACAGGGCGGATAGAGCAGTACTTC
>TRBV5-4|TRBJ1-2|-|-
CAGSQLQELGYTF
TGTGCCGGCAGCCAACTTCAGGAACTCGGCTACACCTTC
>TRBV5-1|TRBJ2-7|few|TRBD1
CASSLGQGAYEQYF
TGCGCCAGCAGCTTGGGACAGGGGGCCTACGAGCAGTACTTC
>TRBV28|TRBJ2-4|-|TRBD1
CASSRRDSPIQYF
TGTGCCAGCAGCCGAAGGGACAGTCCCATTCAGTACTTC
>TRBV24-1|TRBJ2-1|-|TRBD2
CATSGSGGFNEQFF
TGTGCCACCAGTGGGAGCGGGGGGTTTAATGAGCAGTTCTTC
>TRBV2|TRBJ2-7|-|TRBD1
CAGGLGQETSYEQYF
TGTGCCGGCGGTCTGGGACAGGAGACCTCCTACGAGCAGTACTTC
>TRBV19|TRBJ2-7|-|TRBD1
CASSTRTGASEQYF
TGTGCCAGTAGTACTCGGACAGGGGCTAGCGAGCAGTACTTC
>TRBV9|TRBJ2-3|once|TRBD2
CASSALLAGADTQYF
TGTGCCAGCAGCGCACTCCTCGCGGGAGCTGATACGCAGTATTTT
>TRBV28|TRBJ1-2|once|-
CASSLRDGYTF
TGTGCCAGCAGTCTCAGGGATGGCTACACCTTC
>TRBV9|TRBJ2-5|-|TRBD2
CARGLAEPHGYQETQYF
TGTGCCAGAGGACTAGCGGAGCCCCACGGATACCAAGAGACCCAGTACTTC